This TCR beta chain was recorded in a study of blood T cells in healthy people across ages. The V end lost 4 bases, the J end lost 0 bases, and 15 bases lay between the germline ends. This CDR3 region has 16 residues. Per the germline V gene, CDR1 is MNHEY and CDR2 is SVGEGT. It was with a sample-barcoded 5' primer and a J-beta primer mix that a second PCR of about 6 to 12 cycles was run. TCRdb re-derived calls from the 5' RACE reads in MiXCR, one entry per CDR3 protein. The sample has about 1,400,000 distinct CDR3 sequences; approximately 59% are singletons. Of note for this clonotype: Its antigen remains unidentified.

Findings of the study overall: Per million T cells, the diversity of TCR beta decreased roughly linearly as age advanced.

The specimen was blood. This sequence was found in a young man in good health. The chain employs TRBV6-2 or TRBV6-3 and TRBJ2-5, with no clear D. The CDR3 region is CASSWDYLPHQETQYF. As DNA, the CDR3 is TGTGCCAGCAGTTGGGATTATCTACCGCACCAAGAGACCCAGTACTTC.